Shown below are 4 T cell receptor beta chains from a single sample sequenced in a study of regulatory T cells in long-lasting Graves disease. Specified time point: persistent/refractory GD, antithyroid drugs over 5 years with positive TRAb. Making the TCR library involved RNA that had been extracted from PBMCs. TCR beta libraries were built with iRepertoire HTBI primers and Arm-PCR of CDR3 regions. TCRdb used MiXCR to reprocess the multiplex PCR reads, holding one entry per CDR3 protein. The table has some 280,000 distinct CDR3 sequences, 22% seen once. The sample consisted of peripheral blood mononuclear cells (PBMCs), taken when the disease was refractory, from a patient treated with antithyroid drugs. Source of these receptors: a female donor with Graves disease.

In the case of this clonotype: One junction end does not reproduce the germline sequence, and a read error may be involved. The V call is TRBV7-3, the J call TRBJ2-2; D is perhaps TRBD1 (5 bases). Germline CDR1 reads SGHTA; CDR2 reads FQGTGA. The CDR3 is 13 amino acids. The CDR3 DNA sequence: TGTGCCAGCAGCATAACAGGCACCGGGGAGCTGTTTTTT. Its translation is CASSITGTGELFF.

The CDR3 is CASSVLAGVEQYF. As DNA, the CDR3 is TGTGCCAGCAGTGTGCTAGCGGGAGTCGAGCAGTACTTC. V is TRBV2 and J is TRBJ2-7; 10 bases fit TRBD2. The ends lost 4 bases at V and 6 bases at J; junction bases unmatched: 3. The CDR3 sequence is 13 residues long. The V gene's germline CDR1 is SNHLY and CDR2 FYNNEI.

CDR3 protein: CASSPWTVNTEAFF. The CDR3 DNA reads TGTGCCAGCAGCCCTTGGACGGTAAACACTGAAGCTTTCTTT. The gene calls are TRBV6-2 or TRBV6-3 and TRBJ1-1; D uncertain. Trimming cost V 6 bases and J 2 bases, with 13 bases left between them. CDR3 length: 14 amino acids. Germline CDR1 reads MNHEY; CDR2 reads SVGEGT.

The sample holds a few counts of this clonotype. The V gene is TRBV12-3 or TRBV12-4, the J gene TRBJ2-2; D is unresolved. This CDR3 has 12 amino acids. V lost 5 bases to trimming and J lost 5 bases, with 6 bases between them. CDR3 nucleotide sequence: TGTGCCAGCAGTACTCCAACCGGGGAGCTGTTTTTT. Its translation: CASSTPTGELFF.